Each of the 11 T cell receptor beta chains below was sequenced from the same sample in a study of tissue T cells after allogeneic stem cell transplantation. TCRdb's table, derived via immunoSEQ multiplex PCR, lists solely in-frame clones and lacks some. This sample has about 28,000 clones, with 85% found just once. The input for sequencing was blood, taken before transplantation. The receptors stem from a woman aged 18-49 years who later had graft-versus-host disease after an allogeneic stem cell transplant.

In this sample, this clone turned up once. The chain has TRBV4-1 and TRBJ1-1; D ambiguous. Germline V gene data show CDR1 as MGHRA and CDR2 as YSYEKL. This CDR3 is built from 18 residues. Trimming took off 1 base at V and 4 bases at J, with 22 bases between the two ends. CDR3 amino acids: CASSQGRAVGMIGTEAFF. CDR3 DNA: TGCGCCAGCAGCCAAGGTCGGGCAGTAGGAATGATCGGCACTGAAGCTTTCTTT.

The V gene is TRBV19, the J gene TRBJ2-7, with TRBD1 identical over 7 bases. CDR1 is LNHDA and CDR2 is SQIVND in the germline V gene (reference sequence). CDR3 length equals 15 residues. Losses at the gene ends were 2 bases for V and 2 bases for J; bases not matched to a gene: 6. The CDR3 nucleotides are TGTGCCAGTAGTATAAGTTTGGGACAGACCTACGAGCAGTACTTC. Its protein is CASSISLGQTYEQYF.

This sequence joins TRBV5-1 and TRBJ2-3; unclear D gene. CDR1 and CDR2 (germline): SGHRS, YFSETQ. The CDR3 runs to 13 residues. V lost 4 bases and J lost 4, with 10 bases in between. The CDR3 DNA is TGCGCCAGCAGCCTAGTAGGCGCAGATACGCAGTATTTT. Protein sequence: CASSLVGADTQYF.

V gene TRBV28 combines with J gene TRBJ2-7; D gene uncertain. The CDR3 runs 12 residues. V was trimmed by 1 base and J by 3 bases, leaving 4 bases between them. The germline gives CDR1 MDHEN, CDR2 SYDVKM. The DNA for the CDR3 is TGTGCCAGCAGTTTATTCAGCTACGAGCAGTACTTC. It codes for CASSLFSYEQYF.

This clone was detected once. V usage is TRBV15 and J usage is TRBJ1-4, with 7 nucleotides matching TRBD1. This CDR3 region has 15 residues. Looked up from germline, CDR1 is LNHNV and CDR2 is YYDKDF (reference sequence). V was pared by 5 bases and J by 7 bases, with 10 bases of the junction left unmatched. CDR3 protein: CATSAKGGHIEKLFF. CDR3 coding DNA: TGTGCCACCAGCGCGAAAGGGGGCCACATTGAAAAACTGTTTTTT.

This rearrangement joins TRBV27 to TRBJ2-7; D perhaps matches TRBD2 (6 bases). This CDR3 is built from 14 residues. CDR1 is MNHEY, CDR2 SMNVEV, per germline (reference sequence). Trimming stripped 6 bases from V and 5 bases from J, with 17 bases between. CDR3 protein: CASSLRGWEDEQYF. The DNA for the CDR3 is TGTGCCAGCAGCCTCCGGGGGTGGGAGGACGAGCAGTACTTC.

The chain joins TRBV30 to TRBJ1-4; D is ambiguous. The V and J ends lost 4 bases and 7 bases respectively, with 13 bases between them. The CDR3 is 13 amino acids. In germline, CDR1 is GTSNPN, CDR2 SVGIG (reference sequence). CDR3 coding DNA: TGTGCCTGGACAGGCGGGGTGGGTGAAAAACTGTTTTTT. Its translation is CAWTGGVGEKLFF.

This rearrangement joins TRBV6-1 to TRBJ1-1; D perhaps matches TRBD1 (5 bases). Trimming took off 2 bases at V and 1 base at J, with 14 bases between the two ends. This CDR3 contains 16 residues. The germline V gene has CDR1 MNHNS and CDR2 SASEGT. The CDR3 nucleotides are TGTGCCAGCAGTGAAACATATGGGACCAAGAACACTGAAGCTTTCTTT. Translation gives CASSETYGTKNTEAFF.

The rearrangement uses TRBV19 and TRBJ2-7; 7 nucleotides agree with TRBD1. The CDR3 covers 14 residues. The V and J ends lost 2 bases and 3 bases, in that order; junction bases with no gene match: 4. In germline, CDR1 is LNHDA, CDR2 SQIVND (reference sequence). CDR3: CASSIPGQLYEQYF. In nucleotides, the CDR3 is TGTGCCAGTAGTATACCGGGACAGCTCTACGAGCAGTACTTC. The full variable domain, completed using reference TRBV19 and TRBJ2-7, is DGGITQSPKYLFRKEGQNVTLSCEQNLNHDAMYWYRQDPGQGLRLIYYSQIVNDFQKGDIAEGYSVSREKKESFPLTVTSAQKNPTAFYLCASSIPGQLYEQYFGPGTRLTVT.

The rearrangement uses TRBV28 and TRBJ1-5, with D unresolved. CDR3 length: 14 amino acids. Trimming took off 8 bases at V and 7 bases at J, with 18 bases between the two ends. Germline CDR1 is MDHEN and CDR2 is SYDVKM. The chain's CDR3 is CASDTRTAPQPQHF. The CDR3 DNA reads TGTGCCAGCGACACACGGACGGCTCCCCAGCCCCAGCATTTT.

The V gene is TRBV2, the J gene TRBJ2-2; 9 bases are a match to TRBD1. The CDR3 contains 15 residues. V gave up 3 bases and J gave up 5 bases; unmatched junction bases: 4. CDR1 and CDR2 from the germline V gene are SNHLY and FYNNEI. As DNA, the CDR3 is TGTGCCAGCAGTGAGAGGACAGGGGTAACCGGGGAGCTGTTTTTT. It codes for CASSERTGVTGELFF.